A single sample is the source of the 19 T cell receptor beta chains below, sequenced in a study of identical twins. TCRdb called the 5' RACE reads again in MiXCR, with one record for every CDR3 protein. Found here are a few hundred thousand distinct CDR3 sequences, roughly 12% of them singletons; the top ten hold about 4%. These data also formed part of another study, on yellow fever vaccine responses in identical twins.

The source material was memory (CD45RO+) T cells sorted from blood. These receptors were taken from a young woman in good health.

This clonotype was seen ten or more times. This rearrangement joins TRBV25-1 to TRBJ2-6; no firm D call. The CDR3 totals 13 residues. V lost 7 bases and J lost 1, with 5 bases in between. Germline V CDR1 and CDR2: MGHDK, SYGVNS. Here the CDR3 DNA reads TGTGCCAGCACCCCGTCTGGGGCCAACGTCCTGACTTTC. Translated, it gives CASTPSGANVLTF.

This clonotype turned up a few times. This chain connects TRBV29-1 to TRBJ2-7; a possible D gene is TRBD1 (5 bases). CDR3 length equals 13 residues. The V gene's germline CDR1 is SQVTM and CDR2 ANQGSEA. Trimming left V 4 bases short and J 3 bases short, with 13 bases between. This CDR3 is CSVGEGQGYEQYF. CDR3 in DNA: TGCAGCGTTGGGGAAGGTCAGGGCTACGAGCAGTACTTC.

The gene calls are TRBV12-3 or TRBV12-4 and TRBJ2-1; 14 positions agree with TRBD2. The J segment lost 7 bases and the V segment lost 6 bases, leaving 5 bases of the junction unmatched. The CDR3 extends over 15 amino acids. CDR3 loop: CASRWTSGGPNEQFF. CDR3 DNA: TGTGCCAGCAGATGGACTAGCGGGGGGCCTAATGAGCAGTTCTTC.

The chain joins TRBV3-1 to TRBJ2-5, with 10 bases identical to TRBD1. Germline V gives CDR1 LGHDT, CDR2 YNNKEL (reference sequence). The CDR3 totals 15 residues. V shed 8 bases, J shed 4 bases, and the junction held 10 bases outside the gene matches. The CDR3 loop reads CASSLTGGVGETQYF. In nucleotides, the CDR3 is TGTGCCAGCTCTTTGACAGGGGGCGTAGGAGAGACCCAGTACTTC.

This clonotype was seen a few times. V is TRBV25-1 and J is TRBJ2-7; D unclear. Looked up from germline, CDR1 is MGHDK and CDR2 is SYGVNS. V was cut by 2 bases and J by 1 base, with 9 bases left in between. CDR3 length equals 14 residues. The DNA of the CDR3 is TGTGCCAGCAGTGAAAATATCGGGTCCTACGAGCAGTACTTC. It specifies CASSENIGSYEQYF.

This clonotype was counted a few times. V and J are TRBV7-2 and TRBJ2-2; D remains ambiguous. The CDR3 has 14 residues. Germline CDR1 SGHTA, CDR2 FQGNSA. V was pared by 2 bases and J by 4 bases, with 8 bases between. The CDR3 loop is CASSLQSITGELFF. The DNA for the CDR3 is TGTGCCAGCAGCTTACAGTCAATCACCGGGGAGCTGTTTTTT.

This clonotype was detected only a few times. The chain uses TRBV12-3 or TRBV12-4 and TRBJ1-1; TRBD1 agrees at 9 bases. CDR3 length: 16 amino acids. V was clipped by 5 bases and J by 0 bases; unmatched bases: 7. This chain's CDR3 is CASSIGTGSVNTEAFF. The CDR3 DNA sequence: TGTGCCAGCAGTATCGGGACAGGGTCCGTGAACACTGAAGCTTTCTTT.

This clonotype was recorded at least ten times. V gene TRBV6-5 combines with J gene TRBJ1-5, with no clear D. The CDR3 is 15 amino acids. Germline V CDR1 and CDR2: MNHEY, SVGAGI. The V and J ends lost 2 bases and 2 bases respectively, with 10 bases between them. Written as DNA, the CDR3 is TGTGCCAGCAGTTACCGCGATGGGGGCAATCAGCCCCAGCATTTT. Translation gives CASSYRDGGNQPQHF.

The gene calls are TRBV2 and TRBJ2-1; a possible D gene is TRBD2 (6 bases). CDR3 size: 18 residues. Trimming cost V 8 bases and J 3 bases, with 26 bases left between them. Germline values: CDR1 SNHLY, CDR2 FYNNEI. As DNA, the CDR3 is TGTGCCAGCGCAATGCGCAATTCCCAGTACGGGAGCTACAATGAGCAGTTCTTC. As protein: CASAMRNSQYGSYNEQFF.

This clonotype was seen a few times. The chain has TRBV27 and TRBJ2-7; the match to TRBD2 covers 7 bases. The CDR3 covers 14 residues. V trimming: 7 bases; J trimming: 5 bases; junction bases outside the gene matches: 11. Germline V gene lookup returns CDR1 MNHEY and CDR2 SMNVEV (reference sequence). The CDR3 nucleotides are TGTGCCAGCAACCCTAAGGGACTAAAGAACGAGCAGTACTTC. Its translation is CASNPKGLKNEQYF.

This clonotype was counted between two and nine times. The chain joins TRBV6-1 to TRBJ2-3; D perhaps matches TRBD1 (5 bases). Germline assignment: CDR1 MNHNS and CDR2 SASEGT. V lost 7 bases to trimming and J lost 6 bases, with 11 bases between them. The CDR3 length is 12 residues. The CDR3 protein is CASMTQVDTQYF. The CDR3 region has the DNA TGTGCCAGCATGACACAGGTGGATACGCAGTATTTT.

This clonotype occurred many times. The V call is TRBV28, the J call TRBJ1-4; 8 bases line up with TRBD1. The CDR3 contains 15 residues. Trimming took 3 bases from V and 8 from J; bases not matched to a gene: 8. Germline V gene sequence: CDR1 MDHEN, CDR2 SYDVKM. This chain's CDR3 is CASSFLSGGVEKLFF. The CDR3 DNA follows: TGTGCCAGCAGTTTTTTGTCAGGGGGCGTGGAAAAACTGTTTTTT.

This clonotype was counted at least ten times. J is TRBJ2-1 and V is TRBV6-1; 10 bases are a match to TRBD2. Germline V gene sequence: CDR1 MNHNS, CDR2 SASEGT. Unmatched junction bases numbered 9, after V lost 6 bases and J lost 10 bases. CDR3 length equals 14 residues. CDR3 residues: CASSRPGLAPEQFF. The CDR3 DNA reads TGTGCCAGCAGCCGCCCGGGACTAGCGCCAGAGCAGTTCTTC.

The chain couples TRBV5-1 to TRBJ2-2; D uncertain. Germline V gives CDR1 SGHRS, CDR2 YFSETQ. This CDR3 spans 18 amino acids. The V end was cut by 4 bases, the J end by 0 bases, with 19 bases between. CDR3 in amino acids: CASSLSLTATTNTGELFF. CDR3 in DNA: TGCGCCAGCAGCCTTTCCCTTACCGCAACAACGAACACCGGGGAGCTGTTTTTT.

CDR3 nucleotides: TGCAGTGCGCCCGACTCGCTGGACTACGAGCAGTACTTC. Residues: CSAPDSLDYEQYF. The chain is built from TRBV20-1 and TRBJ2-7; D not certain. The CDR3 spans 13 residues. Germline CDR1 reads DFQATT; CDR2 reads SNEGSKA (reference sequence). Trimming shortened V by 6 bases and J by 3 bases, and 15 bases separated the two germline ends.

The rearrangement links TRBV7-2 to TRBJ2-4; 7 positions agree with TRBD2. Germline values: CDR1 SGHTA, CDR2 FQGNSA. The CDR3 runs to 15 residues. V dropped 2 bases and J dropped 6; count of bases not matched to a gene: 7. The CDR3 DNA reads as TGTGCCAGCAGCTTACAAGGACTAGTTCCAAACATTCAGTACTTC. It translates to CASSLQGLVPNIQYF.

The chain employs TRBV19 and TRBJ2-7; possibly TRBD1 for D (5 bases). V was clipped by 5 bases and J by 2 bases, with 16 bases between them. The length of the CDR3 is 15 residues. CDR1 is LNHDA, CDR2 SQIVND, per germline (reference sequence). The CDR3 DNA reads TGTGCCAGTAGTTATCAGGGAACGAACGCCTACGAGCAGTACTTC. It is translated as CASSYQGTNAYEQYF.

This clonotype was recorded many times. The CDR3 is CASSLGQGQQFF. The CDR3 nucleotides are TGTGCCAGCAGCTTGGGACAGGGTCAGCAGTTCTTC. The rearrangement links TRBV7-2 to TRBJ2-1; 9 bases are shared with TRBD1. The V gene end was trimmed by 3 bases and the J gene end by 11 bases; junction bases not matched to a gene: 2. This CDR3 contains 12 residues. Germline loops: CDR1 SGHTA, CDR2 FQGNSA.

The rearrangement joins TRBV28 to TRBJ1-1; 9 bases map to TRBD1. The CDR3 length is 15 residues. V was clipped by 3 bases and J by 3 bases; unmatched bases: 5. Germline V gene sequence: CDR1 MDHEN, CDR2 SYDVKM. Here the CDR3 reads CASSFNRGRYTEAFF. The CDR3 DNA follows: TGTGCCAGCAGTTTTAACAGGGGGCGATACACTGAAGCTTTCTTT.